Listed below are T cell receptor beta chains from one sample, sequenced in a study of technical replicates of blood from a handful of donors. TCRdb keeps only in-frame clones here, not all; method: immunoSEQ multiplex PCR. Here the sample spans about 80,000 clones, approximately 83% being singletons. The sample was PBMCs. The receptor set was obtained from a human donor in good health. Some clones in this sample may be carry-over from other donors' samples. The CDR3 runs from the conserved cysteine through the conserved F or W. A D gene is named only where the DNA matches it firmly. The size of a clone is reported for some rows only, either as once, few or many, or as a class for expanded clones.

j_gene,d_gene,abundance,v_gene,CDR3nt,CDR3aa
TRBJ2-7,TRBD1,-,TRBV11-2,TGTGCCAGCAGCCCTGGGTGGGACAGGGGGCGCAAGTACTTC,CASSPGWDRGRKYF
TRBJ2-3,-,-,TRBV25-1,TGTGCCAGCAGCGTACAGGGTGTCCCAGATACGCAGTATTTT,CASSVQGVPDTQYF
TRBJ1-1,-,-,TRBV30,TGTGCCTGGAGTGTACATCTGGGAGGGACGGCTGAAGCTTTCTTT,CAWSVHLGGTAEAFF
TRBJ1-2,-,-,TRBV7-2,TGTGCCAGCAGCTTAGGACAGAGTATAGATGGCTACACCTTC,CASSLGQSIDGYTF
TRBJ1-5,TRBD1,-,TRBV4-1,TGCGCCAGCAGCCATCGCTTCGGCCAAAACAGGGGGGTAACTGATCAGCCCCAGCATTTT,CASSHRFGQNRGVTDQPQHF
TRBJ1-1,TRBD1,-,TRBV9,TGTGCCAGCAGCGTAGGCCCGACAGGGGTCATGGTGAACACTGAAGCTTTCTTT,CASSVGPTGVMVNTEAFF
TRBJ2-2,-,-,TRBV30,TGTGCCTGGAATACAGGGTTATCCTCCGGGGAGCTGTTTTTT,CAWNTGLSSGELFF
TRBJ2-3,-,-,TRBV10-3,TGTGCCATCAGCCTCCGCCGGGGGGCCGACCATGCAGATACGCAGTATTTT,CAISLRRGADHADTQYF
TRBJ2-1,TRBD2,-,TRBV10-3,TGTGCCATCAGAGGGACTAGCGGCTACAATGAGCAGTTCTTC,CAIRGTSGYNEQFF
TRBJ2-5,-,once,TRBV6-4,TGTGCCAGCAGGAAACTGGGGTCTCGGGGGACCCAGTACTTC,CASRKLGSRGTQYF
TRBJ1-2,-,-,TRBV7-9,TGTGCCAGCAGCCAGACGGAACAGGAGATCTATGGCTACACCTTC,CASSQTEQEIYGYTF
TRBJ2-3,TRBD2,-,TRBV5-1,TGCGCCAGCAGCCCGGGGGGATTCACTAGCACAGATACGCAGTATTTT,CASSPGGFTSTDTQYF